This T cell receptor (beta chain) was documented in a study of blood T cell repertoires in COVID-19. About the research overall: Specimens from acute and convalescent COVID-19 originated in the United States, Italy and Spain. From T cells, B-cell-depleted T cells, or PBMCs came the material, which was cDNA or gDNA.

Only in-frame clones appear in the TCRdb table, and some are missing; sequencing was by immunoSEQ multiplex PCR. The sample has over 30,000 clones; around nine tenths are singletons. The length of the CDR3 is 13 residues. Trimming cost V 10 bases and J 7 bases, with 16 bases left between them. Germline loops: CDR1 WSHSY, CDR2 SAAADI. The clonotype was recovered from a human donor in a cohort sampled during active COVID-19. This sequence joins TRBV10-2 and TRBJ1-4; possible D gene TRBD1, 6 bases. The sequencing input was peripheral blood. CDR3 bases: TGCGCCAACCCAGGGGTGAGGAGTGAAAAACTGTTTTTT. Encoded protein: CANPGVRSEKLFF.